Detailed here is one T cell receptor beta chain. Its specificity is not known. The CDR3 sequence is 15 residues long. Germline assignment: CDR1 MDHEN and CDR2 SYDVKM. J gave up 2 bases and V 6 bases, and 8 bases lay outside the gene matches. A J-beta primer mix and a sample-barcoded 5' primer were used in a second PCR of about 7 to 12 cycles. TCRdb independently ran MiXCR on the 5' RACE reads; one entry per CDR3 protein. Found here are about 1,400,000 distinct CDR3 sequences, 40% to 50% of them singletons; the top ten hold approximately 7.9%. The sample is drawn from a study of blood T cells in healthy people across ages. Study results and caveats: Investigators treated diversity estimates from one million T cells as underestimates. Older age went with lower TCR beta diversity per million T cells, in a roughly linear way. Possibly, changes in expanded clonotypes were confounded because donor CMV status was unknown. The unsorted PBMCs prevented any conclusive comparison of naive versus antigen-experienced cells.

This sequence was found in a woman aged 18-29 years in good health. The specimen sequenced was blood. V gene TRBV28 combines with J gene TRBJ2-3, with 7 bases matching TRBD2. DNA of the CDR3: TGTGCCAGCAGGCCTTATAGCGGGCTCACAGATACGCAGTATTTT. This codes for CASRPYSGLTDTQYF.